The sequence of this TCR beta chain was determined in a study of shared clonotypes between healthy human individuals. CD45RO negativity and positive selection for CCR7 defined naive CD8 cells, a population that excluded terminally differentiated effector memory CD45RA+ cells. Healthy adults negative for HIV, lacking recent acute infections or vaccinations, served as donors. The donors, all of them Caucasian adults, lived in Nashville, Tennessee. Remarks on this clone: Its cognate antigen is unknown.

Trimming pared 3 bases from V and 4 bases from J, leaving 13 bases between. Germline V gives CDR1 ENHRY, CDR2 SYGVKD. The CDR3 has 15 amino acids. Regarding the study as a whole: What limited the represented genetic and exposure-history diversity was the small number of donors.

The method was immunoSEQ multiplex PCR; TCRdb's version includes in-frame clones alone and lacks a portion of them. The sample lists hundreds of thousands of clones, approximately 96% occurring once. The chain is built from TRBV10-3 and TRBJ1-3; D unclear. The sample was naive CD8+ T cells sorted from blood. The origin of this receptor is a woman in her twenties or thirties in good health. The chain's CDR3 is CAISDLATPGNTIYF. Here the CDR3 DNA reads TGTGCCATCAGTGATTTGGCGACTCCCGGAAACACCATATATTTT.